The 8 T cell receptor beta chains reported below all come from one sample, sequenced in a study of human T cells and chemical hapten exposure. The time point denotes: patch test 2, 6 weeks after DPC sensitization. This sample's treatment: therapeutic diphenylcyclopropenone sensitization with weekly scalp DPC. MiXCR, applied by TCRdb to the RACE reads, yields one record per CDR3 protein. The data contain some 42,000 distinct CDR3 sequences, 8.9% of them singletons. Sequencing used whole blood, obtained in connection with sensitization to the hapten diphenylcyclopropenone (DPC). The receptors derive from a woman between 40 and 50 years old with alopecia areata. Some clones in this sample may be carry-over from other donors' samples.

Many counts were recorded for this clonotype. The J gene is TRBJ2-6, the V gene TRBV5-4, with 9 bases lining up with TRBD1. Trimming cost V 6 bases and J 0 bases; bases outside gene matches: 10. The CDR3 extends over 18 amino acids. Germline V gene lookup returns CDR1 SGHNT and CDR2 YYREEE (reference sequence). The CDR3 nucleotides read TGTGCCAGCACGCTTGGGGACAGGGTTCCCTCTGGGGCCAACGTCCTGACTTTC. It codes for CASTLGDRVPSGANVLTF.

This clonotype has a count of ten or more. The chain combines TRBV20-1 with TRBJ1-1, with D perhaps TRBD1 (5 bases). Germline values: CDR1 DFQATT, CDR2 SNEGSKA (reference sequence). The CDR3 is made up of 14 amino acids. Trimming shortened V by 5 bases and J by 3 bases, and 16 bases separated the two germline ends. In DNA form, the CDR3 reads TGCAGTGCTGGACAAGGAGGGGATTACACTGAAGCTTTCTTT. Amino acid sequence: CSAGQGGDYTEAFF.

This clonotype has a count of ten or more. The V gene is TRBV20-1, the J gene TRBJ2-7, with D possibly TRBD2 on 8 matching bases. The V and J ends lost 5 bases and 4 bases respectively, with 12 bases between them. The CDR3 totals 12 residues. Germline values: CDR1 DFQATT, CDR2 SNEGSKA (reference sequence). Here the CDR3 reads CSAREGAYEQYF. Here the CDR3 DNA reads TGCAGTGCTCGGGAGGGGGCATACGAGCAGTACTTC.

This clonotype has ten or more counts. This sequence joins TRBV4-1 and TRBJ2-7; 8 bases are shared with TRBD1. V gave up 1 base and J gave up 4 bases; unmatched junction bases: 3. CDR1 MGHRA and CDR2 YSYEKL come from the germline V gene. The CDR3 has 14 residues. The CDR3 loop is CASSQAGQEYEQYF. The CDR3 bases are TGCGCCAGCAGCCAAGCGGGACAGGAGTACGAGCAGTACTTC.

This clonotype was recorded at least ten times. The rearrangement joins TRBV20-1 to TRBJ2-3; the match to TRBD2 covers 14 bases. Germline V CDR1 and CDR2: DFQATT, SNEGSKA (reference sequence). The trim removed 5 bases at V and 0 bases at J, leaving 7 bases unmatched. CDR3 size: 17 residues. DNA for the CDR3: TGCAGTGCTGGACTAGCGGGGGGTAATCCTAGCACAGATACGCAGTATTTT. Its protein is CSAGLAGGNPSTDTQYF.

This clonotype showed up just a few times. The chain is built from TRBV29-1 and TRBJ2-1; D may be TRBD2 (6 bases). The germline gives CDR1 SQVTM, CDR2 ANQGSEA. The CDR3 consists of 11 residues. The CDR3, as DNA: TGCATCGGAGGGACCTACAATGAGCAGTTCTTC. Translating it yields CIGGTYNEQFF.

The sample holds many counts of this clonotype. The chain has TRBV5-1 and TRBJ2-4; D might be TRBD1 (7 bases). Trimming shortened V by 1 base and J by 6 bases, and 11 bases separated the two germline ends. This CDR3 is 14 amino acids long. Germline assignment: CDR1 SGHRS and CDR2 YFSETQ. In DNA, the CDR3 is TGCGCCAGCAGCTTGACAGGGGACTCAAACATTCAGTACTTC. Protein sequence: CASSLTGDSNIQYF.

Ten or more counts support this clonotype. J is TRBJ1-6 and V is TRBV27, with D tentatively TRBD1 (5 bases). Germline assignment: CDR1 MNHEY and CDR2 SMNVEV (reference sequence). V lost 0 bases to trimming and J lost 1 base, with 7 bases between them. The CDR3 is 16 amino acids. The CDR3: CASSLSGVSYNSPLHF. CDR3 bases: TGTGCCAGCAGTTTATCGGGGGTTTCCTATAATTCACCCCTCCACTTT.